This is a list of T cell receptor beta chains from one sample in a study of shared clonotypes between healthy human individuals. Data came from immunoSEQ multiplex PCR; TCRdb stores just in-frame clones and leaves some out. The data hold 450,000 to 500,000 clones, with roughly 85% observed a single time. The sequenced sample consisted of PBMCs. These receptors came from a woman in her forties in good health. Some clones in this sample may be carry-over from other donors' samples. CDR3s include the opening cysteine and the closing phenylalanine or tryptophan. Each record gives: J gene, D gene, clone size, V gene, CDR3 protein, CDR3 DNA. The D gene is left open where the match is weak. Part of the rows lack a size; the others show once, few, many or a class for expanded clones.

>TRBJ1-2|-|-|TRBV7-8
CASATPGRSNYGYTF
TGTGCCAGCGCCACTCCGGGGCGGTCTAACTATGGCTACACCTTC
>TRBJ2-1|-|-|TRBV18
CASSADQSSYNEQFF
TGTGCCAGCTCAGCAGACCAGAGCTCCTACAATGAGCAGTTCTTC
>TRBJ2-5|TRBD2|-|TRBV29-1
CSVEAGAGETQYF
TGCAGCGTTGAGGCGGGAGCCGGAGAGACCCAGTACTTC
>TRBJ2-7|TRBD1|few|TRBV5-1
CASSLPGQGKWEQYF
TGCGCCAGCAGCCTCCCGGGACAGGGGAAGTGGGAGCAGTACTTC
>TRBJ2-5|-|-|TRBV7-9
CASSLAGAGETQYF
TGTGCCAGCAGCTTAGCCGGGGCTGGTGAGACCCAGTACTTC
>TRBJ2-7|TRBD1|-|TRBV6-1
CASRNDRGVSYEQYF
TGTGCCAGCAGAAACGACAGGGGCGTCTCCTACGAGCAGTACTTC
>TRBJ2-7|-|-|TRBV28
CASQDSFYEQYF
TGTGCCAGCCAAGACAGCTTCTACGAGCAGTACTTC
>TRBJ1-2|-|-|TRBV4-1
CASSRDPQGFGYTF
TGCGCCAGCAGCCGGGATCCACAGGGTTTTGGCTACACCTTC
>TRBJ1-1|TRBD1|-|TRBV19
CASRQGVTNTEAFF
TGTGCCAGCCGACAGGGGGTGACGAACACTGAAGCTTTCTTT
>TRBJ1-3|-|-|TRBV6-5
CASSYSMGSGNTIYF
TGTGCCAGCAGTTACTCGATGGGCTCTGGAAACACCATATATTTT
>TRBJ2-1|-|-|TRBV9
CASSPSVPYNEQFF
TGTGCCAGCAGTCCTAGCGTTCCCTACAATGAGCAGTTCTTC
>TRBJ2-1|TRBD1|-|TRBV4-3
CASSRTGGAYNEQFF
TGCGCCAGCAGCCGCACAGGGGGCGCCTACAATGAGCAGTTCTTC
>TRBJ2-5|TRBD2|-|TRBV7-2
CASSSPAGAVETQYF
TGTGCCAGCAGCTCGCCAGCGGGAGCAGTGGAGACCCAGTACTTC
>TRBJ2-1|TRBD2|-|TRBV19
CASSTWGLAYNEQFF
TGTGCCAGTAGTACCTGGGGACTAGCCTACAATGAGCAGTTCTTC
>TRBJ2-3|-|-|TRBV2
CASSELGGALDTQYF
TGTGCCAGCAGTGAATTAGGGGGGGCGTTAGATACGCAGTATTTT
>TRBJ1-1|-|few|TRBV9
CASSPSIATEAFF
TGTGCCAGCAGCCCCTCAATAGCCACTGAAGCTTTCTTT
>TRBJ1-1|TRBD1|-|TRBV18
CASSPMGQGATTEAFF
TGTGCCAGCTCACCAATGGGACAGGGGGCAACAACTGAAGCTTTCTTT
>TRBJ1-2|TRBD1|-|TRBV2
CASSPDRVRDDYGYTF
TGTGCCAGCAGTCCGGACAGGGTTCGGGACGACTATGGCTACACCTTC
>TRBJ2-7|TRBD2|-|TRBV6-1
CASSEGGVLAKAYEQYF
TGTGCCAGCAGTGAAGGGGGGGTACTAGCGAAAGCCTACGAGCAGTACTTC
>TRBJ2-2|-|many|TRBV10-3
CAIMSGNTGELFF
TGTGCCATCATGTCAGGGAACACCGGGGAGCTGTTTTTT
>TRBJ2-4|-|-|TRBV30
CAWSVQGGGIQYF
TGTGCCTGGAGTGTACAGGGAGGGGGCATTCAGTACTTC
>TRBJ2-5|-|-|TRBV27
CASSSFPGQSGTQYF
TGTGCCAGCAGTTCCTTCCCGGGCCAGTCGGGGACCCAGTACTTC
>TRBJ2-1|TRBD1|once|TRBV25-1
CASKQGESRNEQFF
TGTGCCAGCAAACAGGGGGAGTCCAGGAATGAGCAGTTCTTC
>TRBJ2-3|TRBD2|-|TRBV19
CASSSRTSGSGDTQYF
TGTGCCAGTAGTAGCCGGACTAGCGGGAGTGGAGATACGCAGTATTTT